One T cell receptor beta chain is described in this entry. As yet, its antigen is unknown. These data come from a study of T cells in Graves' hyperthyroidism and ophthalmopathy. Broader study findings: Ophthalmopathy was separated from stable hyperthyroidism by a 13 V-J model.

J lost 9 bases, V lost 5 bases, and 13 bases had no gene match. The CDR3 is 16 amino acids. Germline CDR1 is MNHNS and CDR2 is SASEGT. Researchers amplified the TCR beta CDR3 regions from RNA transcripts. HTBI primers were the set used in a first-round RT-PCR of the TCR CDR3. One entry per CDR3 protein results from TCRdb running MiXCR on the multiplex PCR reads. The sample contains over 250,000 distinct CDR3 sequences, roughly 22% of which appear only once. The sequencing input was blood. The TCR was taken from a young man with Graves' ophthalmopathy. The chain employs TRBV6-1 and TRBJ2-1; TRBD1 matches 10 bases. This chain's CDR3 is CASSPITGTGVVEQFF. The CDR3, as DNA: TGTGCCAGCAGTCCGATAACCGGGACAGGGGTGGTTGAGCAGTTCTTC.